What follows is one T cell receptor beta chain and its context. Its antigen is not yet known. No much larger clone exists at a distance of one base, and base qualities are not known. Unmatched junction bases come to 6, with V trimmed by 5 bases and J by 2 bases. The CDR3 starts with the cysteine, ends with the phenylalanine, and has 14 residues. Only the CDR3 DNA stays, 42 bases, in frame from base 1. From the germline V gene, CDR1 is SNHLY and CDR2 is FYNNEI. The source of the sample is a study of blood T cell repertoires in COVID-19 (dated by TCRdb to 2020 to 2022). Looking at the study overall: The collaborator samples originated in the United States, Italy and Spain and spanned the acute and convalescent phases of COVID-19. The material from the prospective study consisted of cDNA or gDNA derived from T cells, B-cell-depleted T cells, or PBMCs. Deeply sampled blood TCRbeta repertoires from subjects exposed to, actively infected with, or recovered from COVID-19 were included in the dataset. A freely available public database, intended as a resource for researchers studying the immune response to SARS-CoV-2, is where the repertoires were released. Samples came from the ongoing ImmuneRACE study (first 160 participants) plus 1,254 subjects from 6 global collaborators. The sample metadata nearly always contained a de-identified subject ID, COVID-19 status, age in years and sex. Where available, HLA class I and class II types were obtained from metadata supplied by the sample provider rather than from assay-based typing. Study-wide conclusions, independent of this receptor: Clinical and demographic metadata were provided uncurated, with the amount varying by source and participant.

TCRbeta CDR3 regions were amplified from genomic DNA by means of the immunoSEQ Assay, a bias-controlled multiplex PCR. The paper's data handling went like this. The number of nucleated cells in each sample was estimated from the amplification of reference gene primers within the assay. To quantify the absolute abundance of each unique TCRbeta CDR3 rearrangement, sequence reads were collapsed and filtered. For each sample, productive Simpson clonality was calculated as the square root of Simpson's diversity index over productive rearrangements. The source is immuneACCESS, and TCRdb retained only in-frame sequences with V and J called. Part of the clones is not carried over; for the studies checked, unresolved V genes explain less than half of this, and the remainder is unexplained. The V and J calls and clone size are taken from that table; D and trimming were inferred from the DNA. For this sample the table gives 120,000 to 150,000 clones, of which about 90% were detected only once. The ten largest clonotypes hold approximately 40% of the sample.

A second Seattle source provided samples from volunteer blood donors who had recovered from COVID-19. Whole blood was collected in K2EDTA tubes by collaborating institutions according to the institutions' own protocols. For TCRbeta analysis, collaborator samples were shipped as frozen whole blood, as isolated PBMCs, or as DNA extracted from either sample type. In this chain, TRBV2 is recombined with TRBJ2-7, and TRBD1 aligns with 7 junction nucleotides. This sequence was found in a man aged 50 or older who had recovered from COVID-19. Sequencing was carried out using peripheral blood. Here the CDR3 is given as CASSPNRGAYEQYF. The bases read TGTGCCAGCAGTCCGAACAGGGGAGCCTACGAGCAGTACTTC.